The present entry profiles one TCR beta chain with its context. The target antigen is unknown. Germline assignment: CDR1 SEHNR and CDR2 FQNEAQ (reference sequence). Trimming removed 1 base at V and 4 bases at J, with 13 bases between. This CDR3 has 15 amino acids. Stated time point: week 35, safety follow-up. The content of each vaccine dose was 300 ug of mutant IDH1 20-mer peptide, and topical imiquimod accompanied it. The data are from a study of a mutant IDH1 vaccine in newly diagnosed glioma. The study's findings and limits: Most patients, approximately 93%, showed vaccine-induced immune responses.

Sequencing was performed with immunoSEQ multiplex PCR; in TCRdb, only in-frame clones are kept and a portion is missing. The sample contains about 55,000 clones, roughly 80% of which appear only once. The sequence came from a woman younger than 35 with glioma. The V and J genes are TRBV7-9 and TRBJ1-2; no clear D. The sequencing used PBMCs, collected from a glioma patient whose treatment included an IDH1 peptide vaccine. The CDR3 DNA follows: TGTGCCAGCAGCTTAGGATTGGACCTGCCCTATGGCTACACCTTC. This encodes CASSLGLDLPYGYTF. The variable domain in full, completed from reference TRBV7-9 and TRBJ1-2, reads DTGVSQNPRHKITKRGQNVTFRCDPISEHNRLYWYRQTLGQGPEFLTYFQNEAQLEKSRLLSDRFSAERPKGSFSTLEIQRTEQGDSAMYLCASSLGLDLPYGYTFGSGTRLTVV.